Below, 13 T cell receptor beta chains from the same sample are listed, as sequenced in a study of shared clonotypes between healthy human individuals. Positive CCR7 selection of CD45RO-negative cells yielded the naive CD8 cells, and terminally differentiated effector memory CD45RA+ cells were excluded. Repertoires were generated with immunoSEQ multiplex PCR, while TCRdb's copy carries only in-frame clones and drops some. The table lists around 700,000 clones, just over 90% of them singletons, with about 24% in the top ten. The sequenced sample was naive CD8+ T cells sorted from blood. The receptors shown here come from a man between 25 and 39 years old in good health.

The chain links TRBV7-8 to TRBJ2-3; D is possibly TRBD2 (6 bases). The CDR3 is 18 amino acids. The V gene lost 5 bases and the J gene lost 0 bases, with 21 bases spanning the gap. The germline V gene encodes CDR1 SGHVS and CDR2 FQNEAQ. The CDR3 sequence is CASSLLFPEGGSTDTQYF. DNA of the CDR3: TGTGCCAGCAGCCTCCTTTTCCCGGAGGGAGGTAGCACAGATACGCAGTATTTT.

The V gene is TRBV18, the J gene TRBJ1-3, with a tentative D call TRBD1 (5 bases). V dropped 2 bases and J dropped 3 bases, with 23 bases sitting between them. This CDR3 comprises 19 residues. Germline CDR1 reads KGHSH; CDR2 reads LQKENI. In DNA, the CDR3 is TGTGCCAGCTCACCAGGCAACGGGGGTCTGAGTCTAGGTGGAAACACCATATATTTT. Its protein is CASSPGNGGLSLGGNTIYF.

The chain recombines TRBV5-1 with TRBJ1-1, with D unclear. The CDR3 consists of 13 residues. Germline V gene data show CDR1 as SGHRS and CDR2 as YFSETQ. Trimming took 1 base from V and 4 from J, leaving 8 bases between them. The CDR3 protein is CASSLYGSTEAFF. CDR3 in DNA: TGCGCCAGCAGCTTGTATGGGAGCACTGAAGCTTTCTTT.

The chain carries TRBV19 and TRBJ2-2; the match to TRBD2 covers 11 bases. The trim removed 4 bases at V and 6 bases at J, leaving 10 bases unmatched. The CDR3 runs 17 residues. Germline lookup yields CDR1 LNHDA and CDR2 SQIVND (reference sequence). The CDR3 spells CASSKLAGGLLSGELFF. The DNA of the CDR3 is TGTGCCAGTAGTAAGCTAGCGGGAGGATTATTATCCGGGGAGCTGTTTTTT.

The V gene is TRBV7-9, the J gene TRBJ2-7; D is unresolved. Trimming pared 7 bases from V and 5 bases from J, leaving 6 bases between. This CDR3 is built from 10 residues. From germline, CDR1 is SEHNR and CDR2 FQNEAQ (reference sequence). This CDR3 is CASMGDEQYF. In DNA form, the CDR3 reads TGTGCCAGCATGGGTGACGAGCAGTACTTC.

The chain combines TRBV5-1 with TRBJ2-7; perhaps TRBD2 as D (6 bases). V was shortened by 0 bases and J by 4 bases, with 11 bases between the two germline ends. The germline gives CDR1 SGHRS, CDR2 YFSETQ. The CDR3 loop spans 14 amino acids. The CDR3 bases are TGCGCCAGCAGCTTGGTTTCCGGGGGATACGAGCAGTACTTC. Protein sequence: CASSLVSGGYEQYF.

The chain combines TRBV4-2 with TRBJ1-1; a weak D match, TRBD1 (5 bases). Between the trimmed V and J ends, which lost 1 base and 8 bases, there was a span of 11 bases. The CDR3 spans 13 residues. The V gene's germline CDR1 is LGHNA and CDR2 YNFKEQ. CDR3 loop: CASSQVIRDEAFF. In DNA form, the CDR3 reads TGTGCCAGCAGCCAAGTCATCCGGGACGAAGCTTTCTTT.

The chain links TRBV2 to TRBJ1-5; TRBD1 agrees at 9 bases. The CDR3 contains 14 residues. Germline CDR1 reads SNHLY; CDR2 reads FYNNEI. The J segment lost 4 bases and the V segment lost 8 bases, leaving 6 bases of the junction unmatched. DNA for the CDR3: TGTGCCAGCTCTCCGGGACAGGGAAATCAGCCCCAGCATTTT. This translates into CASSPGQGNQPQHF.

This rearrangement joins TRBV27 to TRBJ2-1; 12 positions match TRBD2. The CDR3 is made up of 19 amino acids. Germline V CDR1 and CDR2: MNHEY, SMNVEV (reference sequence). The junction had 14 bases not matched to a gene; V was cut back by 8 bases and J by 0 bases. This CDR3 is CASPLGLAGFLSSYNEQFF. CDR3 sequence (DNA): TGTGCCAGCCCCCTGGGACTAGCGGGCTTCTTAAGCTCCTACAATGAGCAGTTCTTC.

This clone was observed once. The chain is built from TRBV7-8 and TRBJ2-7; D perhaps matches TRBD2 (6 bases). In germline, CDR1 is SGHVS, CDR2 FQNEAQ. This CDR3 region has 17 residues. Trimming cost V 0 bases and J 2 bases, with 17 bases left between them. This CDR3 is CASSLAGLGGNTYEQYF. In DNA form, the CDR3 reads TGTGCCAGCAGCTTAGCGGGATTAGGCGGGAACACCTACGAGCAGTACTTC.

Comments on this clone: The junction departs from the called germline gene at one end, perhaps through a read error. The chain is built from TRBV2 and TRBJ2-5; 10 bases match TRBD2. The CDR3 runs 16 residues. Germline-derived CDR1 and CDR2 are SNHLY and FYNNEI. CDR3 DNA sequence: TGTGCCAGCAGCGAAGGCCAGGGACTAGCGTGGAGGACCCAGTACTTC. Encoded protein: CASSEGQGLAWRTQYF.

The chain links TRBV11-2 to TRBJ2-3, with 9 bases that match TRBD1. Trimming cost V 2 bases and J 5 bases; bases outside gene matches: 5. The CDR3 length is 15 residues. Germline CDR1 SGHAT, CDR2 FQNNGV. CDR3 sequence: CASSLYGQGQDTQYF. CDR3 DNA sequence: TGTGCCAGCAGCTTATACGGACAGGGGCAAGATACGCAGTATTTT.

The CDR3 protein is CASSQEGSGRFYNEQFF. The CDR3 DNA reads as TGTGCCAGCAGCCAAGAGGGGAGCGGGAGATTCTACAATGAGCAGTTCTTC. This chain connects TRBV4-2 to TRBJ2-1; TRBD2 aligns across 8 bases. CDR1 and CDR2 (germline): LGHNA, YNFKEQ. The CDR3 is 17 amino acids. With V trimmed by 0 bases and J by 3 bases, 7 bases remained unmatched.